Below are 2 T cell receptor beta chains sequenced from a single sample in a study of control samples from healthy donors and cancer patients. Here immunoSEQ multiplex PCR was the method, and the copy in TCRdb shows in-frame clones only, minus some. Among about 97,000 clones, around nine tenths were seen once, and the ten largest hold roughly 7.7%. Specimen: blood. Receptors originate from a man aged 30 to 45 in good health.

The chain recombines TRBV7-2 with TRBJ1-3; D might be TRBD1 (6 bases). The germline gives CDR1 SGHTA, CDR2 FQGNSA. V was clipped by 5 bases and J by 0 bases, with 11 bases between them. This CDR3 has 15 residues. CDR3 protein: CASSPTGFSGNTIYF. In DNA, the CDR3 is TGTGCCAGCAGCCCGACAGGTTTCTCTGGAAACACCATATATTTT.

A single count supports this clone. The chain joins TRBV11-2 to TRBJ1-1; D call uncertain. V shed 1 base and J shed 1 base, with 10 bases lying between them. This CDR3 is 15 amino acids long. Germline V CDR1 and CDR2: SGHAT, FQNNGV. The CDR3 coding sequence is TGTGCCAGCAGCTTAGGGGCGGAGCAGAACACTGAAGCTTTCTTT. Its protein is CASSLGAEQNTEAFF.